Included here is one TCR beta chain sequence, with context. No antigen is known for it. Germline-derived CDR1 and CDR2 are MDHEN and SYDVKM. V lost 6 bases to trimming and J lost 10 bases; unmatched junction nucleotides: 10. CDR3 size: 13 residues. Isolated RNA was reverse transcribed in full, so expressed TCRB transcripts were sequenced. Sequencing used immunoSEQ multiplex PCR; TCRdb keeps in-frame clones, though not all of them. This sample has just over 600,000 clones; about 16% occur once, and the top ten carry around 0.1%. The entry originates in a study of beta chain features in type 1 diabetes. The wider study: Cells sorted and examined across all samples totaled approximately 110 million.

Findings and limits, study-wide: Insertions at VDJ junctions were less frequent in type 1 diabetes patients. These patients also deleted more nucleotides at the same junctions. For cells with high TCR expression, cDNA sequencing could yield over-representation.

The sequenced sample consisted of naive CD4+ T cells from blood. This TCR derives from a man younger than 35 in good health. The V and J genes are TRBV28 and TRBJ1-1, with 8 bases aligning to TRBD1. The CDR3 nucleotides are TGTGCCAGCAGGGACAGGGAAGGGTATGCAGCTTTCTTT. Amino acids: CASRDREGYAAFF.